Below, 2 T cell receptor beta chains from the same sample are listed, as sequenced in a study of blood T cell repertoires in COVID-19. Clones were read by immunoSEQ multiplex PCR, and TCRdb kept only the in-frame ones, dropping some. The repertoire holds some 130,000 clones, with more than 85% as singletons. What was sequenced was peripheral blood. These receptors came from a man between 50 and 59 years old with active or convalescent COVID-19.

The chain recombines TRBV5-6 with TRBJ2-5; 9 bases align to TRBD2. The germline V gene has CDR1 SGHDT and CDR2 YYEEEE. The CDR3 contains 17 residues. V gave up 2 bases and J gave up 5 bases; unmatched junction bases: 13. CDR3 coding DNA: TGTGCCAGCAGCTTTAAGGGGGCGGGAGGGCCTGGTGAGACCCAGTACTTC. The encoded protein is CASSFKGAGGPGETQYF.

This clone appeared a single time. The rearrangement uses TRBV7-2 and TRBJ2-5, with TRBD2 identical over 7 bases. The V gene's germline CDR1 is SGHTA and CDR2 FQGNSA. V lost 3 bases, J lost 3 bases, and 16 bases stayed unmatched. This CDR3 comprises 18 residues. The CDR3 is CASSFNLFSAGDEETQYF. As DNA, the CDR3 is TGTGCCAGCAGCTTTAACCTTTTTTCGGCGGGGGACGAAGAGACCCAGTACTTC.